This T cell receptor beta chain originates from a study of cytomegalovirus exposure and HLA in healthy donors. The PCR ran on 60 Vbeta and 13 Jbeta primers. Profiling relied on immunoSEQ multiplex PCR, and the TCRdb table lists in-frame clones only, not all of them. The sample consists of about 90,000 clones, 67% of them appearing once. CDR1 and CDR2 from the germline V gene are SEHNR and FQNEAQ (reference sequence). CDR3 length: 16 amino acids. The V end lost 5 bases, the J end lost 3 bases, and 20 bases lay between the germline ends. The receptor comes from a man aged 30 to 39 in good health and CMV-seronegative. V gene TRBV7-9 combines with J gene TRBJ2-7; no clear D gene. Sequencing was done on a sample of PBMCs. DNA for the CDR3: TGTGCCAGCAGCCCCGGTCCCCAGCGAGAGAGCTACGAGCAGTACTTC. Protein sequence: CASSPGPQRESYEQYF.